Following are 8 T cell receptor beta chains from one sample sequenced in a study of long-term antiretroviral therapy in people with HIV. Samples were assayed with immunoSEQ v3.0 at survey level. Repertoires were generated with immunoSEQ multiplex PCR, while TCRdb's copy carries only in-frame clones and drops some. The profile covers 30,000 or so clones, with roughly 97% appearing a single time and around 2% taken by the ten largest. Here the sequenced sample was unsorted PBMCs, taken 7.6 years after starting antiretroviral therapy. These receptors were collected from a man under 40 with HIV.

The J gene is TRBJ2-1, the V gene TRBV9, with 12 bases identical to TRBD2. The CDR3 sequence is 15 residues long. With 3 bases clipped from V and 9 bases from J, the junction kept 7 bases outside the gene matches. The germline gives CDR1 SGDLS, CDR2 YYNGEE. CDR3 nucleotides: TGTGCCAGCAGCGCGGGACTAGCGGGTTTCGGTGAGCAGTTCTTC. It is translated as CASSAGLAGFGEQFF.

This chain uses TRBV7-8 with TRBJ1-1; D uncertain. Germline V gives CDR1 SGHVS, CDR2 FQNEAQ. The CDR3 is 14 amino acids. V dropped 0 bases and J dropped 4 bases, with 9 bases sitting between them. The CDR3 sequence: CASSLARRSTEAFF. CDR3 nucleotide sequence: TGTGCCAGCAGCTTAGCAAGGCGGAGCACTGAAGCTTTCTTT.

V and J are TRBV27 and TRBJ1-1, with D possibly being TRBD1 (6 bases). Trimming shortened V by 2 bases and J by 4 bases, and 8 bases separated the two germline ends. CDR1 is MNHEY, CDR2 SMNVEV, per germline (reference sequence). The CDR3 is 13 residues long. The CDR3 reads CASSLPGATEAFF. In DNA form, the CDR3 reads TGTGCCAGCAGTTTACCGGGGGCCACTGAAGCTTTCTTT.

The chain couples TRBV14 to TRBJ1-1; D might be TRBD1 (5 bases). V dropped 0 bases and J dropped 8 bases, with 19 bases sitting between them. CDR3 length: 16 amino acids. Germline loops: CDR1 SGHDN, CDR2 FVKESK. The CDR3 nucleotides read TGTGCCAGCAGCCAAGATGCAGGTATGAGGGGAGCCGAAGCTTTCTTT. Translated: CASSQDAGMRGAEAFF.

The chain carries TRBV2 and TRBJ1-3; D may be TRBD1 (6 bases). The CDR3 loop spans 21 amino acids. V lost 0 bases to trimming and J lost 2 bases, with 26 bases between them. Germline values: CDR1 SNHLY, CDR2 FYNNEI. The CDR3 DNA is TGTGCCAGCAGTGAAGCGCTTCGGACAGCTGGAACCTGGTCGGCTGGAAACACCATATATTTT. Translation gives CASSEALRTAGTWSAGNTIYF.

The V gene is TRBV19, the J gene TRBJ1-4; no clear D gene. Deletions cut 4 bases from V and 5 bases from J, with 14 bases between. The CDR3 is 15 amino acids. Germline CDR1 is LNHDA and CDR2 is SQIVND (reference sequence). CDR3 sequence reads: CASSTLAASNEKLFF. The CDR3, as DNA: TGTGCCAGTAGTACCCTCGCAGCATCAAATGAAAAACTGTTTTTT.

This clone occurred once. The V gene is TRBV4-3, the J gene TRBJ2-5, with a weak D call TRBD2 (6 bases). The CDR3 consists of 15 residues. Germline V CDR1 and CDR2: LGHNA, YSLEER. V was clipped by 3 bases and J by 4 bases, with 15 bases between them. CDR3 in amino acids: CASSQPGAPTETQYF. The CDR3 DNA follows: TGCGCCAGCAGCCAGCCGGGAGCCCCGACAGAGACCCAGTACTTC.

The chain joins TRBV19 to TRBJ1-1; 8 positions agree with TRBD1. In germline, CDR1 is LNHDA, CDR2 SQIVND (reference sequence). J gave up 4 bases and V 3 bases, and 7 bases lay outside the gene matches. The CDR3 is made up of 15 amino acids. The CDR3 DNA sequence: TGTGCCAGTAGTATTCTCCACAGGGGGGGCACTGAAGCTTTCTTT. Its translation: CASSILHRGGTEAFF. Filled out from reference TRBV19 and TRBJ1-1, the complete variable domain reads DGGITQSPKYLFRKEGQNVTLSCEQNLNHDAMYWYRQDPGQGLRLIYYSQIVNDFQKGDIAEGYSVSREKKESFPLTVTSAQKNPTAFYLCASSILHRGGTEAFFGQGTRLTVV.